The 2 T cell receptor beta chains presented below share a single source sample, sequenced in a study of T cell responses to AZD1222 COVID-19 vaccine. Assay used: immunoSEQ multiplex PCR; TCRdb lists only in-frame clones, some missing. Found here are 150,000 to 200,000 clones, 90% to 95% of them singletons; the top ten hold 3.5% to 5%. The sample in question was peripheral blood, obtained on day 0 of AZD1222 vaccination. The receptors here all came from an adult in good health.

CDR3 coding DNA: TGTGCCAGTAGTTCGGCCCTCCGGGCGGCTGGAAACACCATATATTTT. This gives the protein CASSSALRAAGNTIYF. The chain uses TRBV19 and TRBJ1-3; no firm D call. The CDR3 has 16 residues. Germline V gene data show CDR1 as LNHDA and CDR2 as SQIVND (reference sequence). Deletions cut 5 bases from V and 2 bases from J, with 16 bases between.

V and J are TRBV10-2 and TRBJ1-4; a weak D match, TRBD1 (6 bases). Looked up from germline, CDR1 is WSHSY and CDR2 is SAAADI. The CDR3 loop spans 15 amino acids. Trimming left V 0 bases short and J 8 bases short, with 13 bases between. In DNA form, the CDR3 reads TGCGCCAGCAGTGAGTCAAGACAGGTCGGGGAAAAACTGTTTTTT. It is translated as CASSESRQVGEKLFF.